Listed below are T cell receptor beta chains from one sample, sequenced in a study of shared clonotypes between healthy human individuals. The protocol was immunoSEQ multiplex PCR, while the TCRdb copy is restricted to in-frame clones and leaves out a portion. The sample includes some 2 million clones, about 95% seen only once; the top ten take approximately 1.2%. Sequencing was done on a sample of naive CD8+ T cells sorted from blood. Source of these receptors: a man aged 18 to 30 in good health. The CDR3 runs from the conserved cysteine through the conserved F or W. D genes are given only for firm matches. Size is omitted from some rows. Given values are once, few, many or a class for expanded clones.

CASSLIVRRTDTQYF | TGTGCCAGCAGCTTAATCGTACGAAGAACAGATACGCAGTATTTT | NA | TRBJ2-3 | TRBV7-9 | NA
CAWSIGALNTEAFF | TGTGCCTGGAGTATTGGGGCTTTGAACACTGAAGCTTTCTTT | NA | TRBJ1-1 | TRBV30 | NA
CASSVTSGGLAYNEQFF | TGTGCCAGCAGCGTCACATCGGGGGGACTAGCCTACAATGAGCAGTTCTTC | TRBD2 | TRBJ2-1 | TRBV9 | once
CASSVVDSTGELFF | TGTGCCAGCAGCGTAGTCGACAGCACCGGGGAGCTGTTTTTT | NA | TRBJ2-2 | TRBV9 | once
CASSLSGFDIQYF | TGTGCCAGCAGCTTATCGGGGTTCGACATTCAGTACTTC | NA | TRBJ2-4 | TRBV11-3 | NA
CASSISSGDYGYTF | TGTGCCAGTAGTATATCTAGCGGGGACTATGGCTACACCTTC | NA | TRBJ1-2 | TRBV19 | NA
CASSENGGGPEAFF | TGCGCCAGCAGTGAGAATGGGGGGGGGCCTGAAGCTTTCTTT | NA | TRBJ1-1 | TRBV10-2 | NA
CASSLASHSYEQYF | TGTGCCAGCAGCTTAGCATCCCACTCCTACGAGCAGTACTTC | NA | TRBJ2-7 | TRBV13 | NA
CASSYTGQGHYNEQFF | TGTGCCAGCAGTTACACGGGACAGGGCCACTACAATGAGCAGTTCTTC | TRBD1 | TRBJ2-1 | TRBV6-5 | NA
CASSLGGRAQETQYF | TGTGCCAGCAGCTTAGGTGGCAGAGCCCAAGAGACCCAGTACTTC | NA | TRBJ2-5 | TRBV11-2 | NA
CASSLERYTEAFF | TGTGCCAGCAGCTTGGAGCGATACACTGAAGCTTTCTTT | NA | TRBJ1-1 | TRBV5-5 | NA
CASSELAGSSYNEQFF | TGTGCCAGCAGTGAACTAGCGGGAAGCTCCTACAATGAGCAGTTCTTC | TRBD2 | TRBJ2-1 | TRBV6-1 | once
CASSFLGVPYNEQFF | TGTGCCAGCAGTTTTCTCGGCGTGCCCTACAATGAGCAGTTCTTC | NA | TRBJ2-1 | TRBV27 | NA
CAIQGGQEGNTIYF | TGTGCCATACAGGGGGGACAGGAGGGAAACACCATATATTTT | TRBD1 | TRBJ1-3 | TRBV6-6 | NA
CATSTGTLTNEQYF | TGTGCCACCAGCACCGGGACCCTAACCAACGAGCAGTACTTC | NA | TRBJ2-7 | TRBV15 | NA
CASSLRGSYEQYF | TGCGCCAGCAGCTTAAGGGGCTCCTACGAGCAGTACTTC | NA | TRBJ2-7 | TRBV5-1 | NA
CASSLPGLDTQYF | TGTGCCAGCAGCCTACCGGGACTCGATACGCAGTATTTT | NA | TRBJ2-3 | TRBV7-9 | NA
CASSMGRMNTEAFF | TGTGCCAGTAGTATGGGACGGATGAACACTGAAGCTTTCTTT | NA | TRBJ1-1 | TRBV19 | few
CASSLGQGETQYF | TGCGCCAGCAGTCTGGGACAGGGAGAGACCCAGTACTTC | TRBD1 | TRBJ2-5 | TRBV10-2 | NA
CASSPGPNLYNEQFF | TGTGCCAGCTCTCCTGGACCCAACCTCTACAATGAGCAGTTCTTC | NA | TRBJ2-1 | TRBV6-5 | once
CASSGPGRPYEQYF | TGTGCCAGCAGCGGCCCGGGACGGCCCTACGAGCAGTACTTC | NA | TRBJ2-7 | TRBV7-9 | NA
CASSYWDEQFF | TGTGCCAGCAGTTACTGGGACGAGCAGTTCTTC | NA | TRBJ2-1 | TRBV6-5 | NA
CARSQKTGADLSYEQYF | TGTGCCAGAAGCCAGAAGACAGGGGCCGACCTCTCCTACGAGCAGTACTTC | TRBD1 | TRBJ2-7 | TRBV5-3 | NA
CASNQDSGEQYF | TGTGCCAGCAACCAGGACAGCGGGGAGCAGTACTTC | NA | TRBJ2-7 | TRBV5-4 | NA
CASSLGGGGTDTQYF | TGTGCCAGCAGCCTGGGGGGCGGGGGCACAGATACGCAGTATTTT | NA | TRBJ2-3 | TRBV27 | NA
CASSPPRGVYEQYF | TGTGCCAGCAGCCCCCCCAGGGGTGTGTACGAGCAGTACTTC | NA | TRBJ2-7 | TRBV7-9 | NA
CATLEGYEQYF | TGTGCCACTCTAGAGGGCTACGAGCAGTACTTC | NA | TRBJ2-7 | TRBV27 | NA
CASSFRGGELFF | TGTGCCAGCAGCTTCAGGGGCGGGGAGCTGTTTTTT | NA | TRBJ2-2 | TRBV7-6 | NA
CAWEKQAYEQYF | TGTGCCTGGGAGAAACAAGCCTACGAGCAGTACTTC | NA | TRBJ2-7 | TRBV30 | NA
CASSLGPGSYNEQFF | TGTGCCAGCAGCTTAGGACCGGGCTCCTACAATGAGCAGTTCTTC | NA | TRBJ2-1 | TRBV11-2 | NA
CASSDSYSNQPQHF | TGTGCCAGCAGTGACAGTTATAGCAATCAGCCCCAGCATTTT | NA | TRBJ1-5 | TRBV6-5 | NA
CASSVGKSAYEQYF | TGTGCCAGCAGCGTCGGCAAATCGGCCTACGAGCAGTACTTC | NA | TRBJ2-7 | TRBV9 | NA
CASRLGYEQFF | TGTGCCAGCAGGCTAGGGTATGAGCAGTTCTTC | NA | TRBJ2-1 | TRBV28 | NA
CASSPRTSLSTDTQYF | TGTGCCAGCAGTCCCAGGACTTCTCTAAGCACAGATACGCAGTATTTT | NA | TRBJ2-3 | TRBV27 | NA
CASSLGLNQPQHF | TGTGCCAGCAGTTTGGGGCTCAATCAGCCCCAGCATTTT | NA | TRBJ1-5 | TRBV27 | NA
CASSPGQSSYEQYF | TGTGCCAGCAGCCCGGGACAGAGCTCCTACGAGCAGTACTTC | TRBD1 | TRBJ2-7 | TRBV7-8 | NA
CASSYTDNTSGNTIYF | TGTGCCAGCAGTTATACTGACAATACCTCTGGAAACACCATATATTTT | NA | TRBJ1-3 | TRBV6-5 | NA
CASRPFRDRRAIAKNIQYF | TGTGCCAGCAGGCCGTTCCGGGACAGGCGCGCAATAGCCAAAAACATTCAGTACTTC | TRBD1 | TRBJ2-4 | TRBV5-4 | NA
CASSFGQGAPYEQYF | TGTGCCAGCAGTTTCGGACAGGGGGCCCCCTACGAGCAGTACTTC | TRBD1 | TRBJ2-7 | TRBV27 | once
CASSQENWVGETQYF | TGTGCCAGCAGCCAAGAGAATTGGGTAGGCGAGACCCAGTACTTC | NA | TRBJ2-5 | TRBV4-2 | NA
CASSPGRFGNYGYTF | TGTGCCAGCAGTCCCGGACGGTTTGGGAACTATGGCTACACCTTC | NA | TRBJ1-2 | TRBV27 | NA
CASSSGTEENTGELFF | TGTGCCAGCAGCTCCGGGACGGAAGAAAACACCGGGGAGCTGTTTTTT | NA | TRBJ2-2 | TRBV5-6 | NA
CASSFSRGAVSYEQYF | TGTGCCAGCAGTTTTTCCCGGGGGGCGGTCTCCTACGAGCAGTACTTC | NA | TRBJ2-7 | TRBV27 | once
CASSVELDTDTQYF | TGTGCCAGCAGCGTAGAACTAGACACAGATACGCAGTATTTT | NA | TRBJ2-3 | TRBV9 | NA
CASSEFGYTEAFF | TGTGCCAGCAGTGAATTTGGCTACACTGAAGCTTTCTTT | NA | TRBJ1-1 | TRBV2 | NA
CASSQEPAGWETQYF | TGCGCCAGCAGCCAAGAACCCGCTGGGTGGGAGACCCAGTACTTC | NA | TRBJ2-5 | TRBV4-3 | NA
CASSAGTAMYEQYF | TGTGCCAGCAGCGCGGGGACAGCTATGTACGAGCAGTACTTC | TRBD1 | TRBJ2-7 | TRBV9 | NA
CASSQRVAGAADTQYF | TGCGCCAGCAGCCAAAGGGTAGCGGGAGCGGCAGATACGCAGTATTTT | TRBD2 | TRBJ2-3 | TRBV4-1 | once
CASSLLSPQGNYGYTF | TGTGCCAGCAGTTTATTGTCGCCTCAGGGTAACTATGGCTACACCTTC | NA | TRBJ1-2 | TRBV27 | NA
CASSPSGPGSETQYF | TGTGCCAGCAGCCCCAGCGGGCCGGGCAGTGAGACCCAGTACTTC | NA | TRBJ2-5 | TRBV7-9 | NA
CASSYTGLEETQYF | TGTGCCAGCAGTTACACGGGACTAGAAGAGACCCAGTACTTC | TRBD2 | TRBJ2-5 | TRBV6-6 | NA
CASSPGSRYNEQFF | TGTGCCAGCAGCCCAGGGTCCCGATACAATGAGCAGTTCTTC | NA | TRBJ2-1 | TRBV9 | NA
CASSGDSYEQYF | TGTGCCAGCAGTGGGGATTCCTACGAGCAGTACTTC | NA | TRBJ2-7 | TRBV6-5 | NA